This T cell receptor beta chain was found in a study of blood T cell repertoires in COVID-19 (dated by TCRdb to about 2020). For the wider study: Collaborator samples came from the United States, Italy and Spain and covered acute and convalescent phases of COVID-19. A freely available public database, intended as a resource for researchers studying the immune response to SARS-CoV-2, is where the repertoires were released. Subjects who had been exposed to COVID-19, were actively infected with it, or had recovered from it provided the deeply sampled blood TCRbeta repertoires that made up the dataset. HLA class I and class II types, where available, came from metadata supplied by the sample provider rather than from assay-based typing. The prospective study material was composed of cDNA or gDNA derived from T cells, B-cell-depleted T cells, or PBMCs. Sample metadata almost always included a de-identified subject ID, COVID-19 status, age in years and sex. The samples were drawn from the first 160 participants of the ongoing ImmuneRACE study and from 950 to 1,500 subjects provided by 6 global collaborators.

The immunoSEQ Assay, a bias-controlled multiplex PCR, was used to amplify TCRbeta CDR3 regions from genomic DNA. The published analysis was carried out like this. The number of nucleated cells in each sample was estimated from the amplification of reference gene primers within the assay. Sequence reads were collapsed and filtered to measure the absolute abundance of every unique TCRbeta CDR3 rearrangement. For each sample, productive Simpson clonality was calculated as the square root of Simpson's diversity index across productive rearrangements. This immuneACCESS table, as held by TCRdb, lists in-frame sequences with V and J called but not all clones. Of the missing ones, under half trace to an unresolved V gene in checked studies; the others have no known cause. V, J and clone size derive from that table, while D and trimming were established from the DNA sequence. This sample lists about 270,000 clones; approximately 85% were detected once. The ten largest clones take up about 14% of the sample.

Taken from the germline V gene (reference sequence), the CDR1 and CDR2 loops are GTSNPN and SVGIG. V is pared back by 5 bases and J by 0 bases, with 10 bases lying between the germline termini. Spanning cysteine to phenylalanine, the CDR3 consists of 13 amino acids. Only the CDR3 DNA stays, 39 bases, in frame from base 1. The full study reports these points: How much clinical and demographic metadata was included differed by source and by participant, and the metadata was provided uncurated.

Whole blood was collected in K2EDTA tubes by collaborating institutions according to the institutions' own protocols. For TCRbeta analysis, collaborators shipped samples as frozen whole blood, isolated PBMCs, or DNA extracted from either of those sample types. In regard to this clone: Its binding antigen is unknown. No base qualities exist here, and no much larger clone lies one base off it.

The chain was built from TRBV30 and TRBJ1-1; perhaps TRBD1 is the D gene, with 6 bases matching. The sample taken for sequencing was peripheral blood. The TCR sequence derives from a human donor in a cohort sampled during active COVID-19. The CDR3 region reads CAWDRRMNTEAFF. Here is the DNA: TGTGCCTGGGACAGGCGCATGAACACTGAAGCTTTCTTT.